Presented here are 9 T cell receptor beta chains from one specimen sequenced in a study of blood T cell repertoires in COVID-19. Profiled with immunoSEQ multiplex PCR; TCRdb holds only in-frame clones, not every one. The table lists just under 250,000 clones, approximately 83% of them singletons. The sequenced sample consisted of peripheral blood. The receptors were sampled from a woman aged 25 to 45 who had recovered from COVID-19.

V usage is TRBV13 and J usage is TRBJ2-1; TRBD1 is a possible D gene (6 bases). V lost 5 bases and J 7 bases, leaving 18 bases between the germline ends. The length of the CDR3 is 15 residues. Looked up from germline, CDR1 is PRHDT and CDR2 is FYEKMQ (reference sequence). This CDR3 reads CASSHWTVSGNEQFF. CDR3 sequence (DNA): TGTGCCAGCAGCCATTGGACAGTCTCGGGGAATGAGCAGTTCTTC.

The chain is built from TRBV30 and TRBJ1-2; D perhaps matches TRBD1 (5 bases). Germline CDR1 is GTSNPN and CDR2 is SVGIG (reference sequence). The ends were cut back, 3 bases at V and 4 bases at J, with 21 bases in the middle. This CDR3 is built from 16 residues. The chain's CDR3 is CAWRHLEGLGPYGYTF. In nucleotides, the CDR3 is TGTGCCTGGAGACACCTAGAGGGACTCGGGCCCTATGGCTACACCTTC.

The rearrangement links TRBV27 to TRBJ1-1, with TRBD1 as a possible D gene (6 bases). Trimming stripped 6 bases from V and 5 bases from J, with 10 bases between. The CDR3 has 12 amino acids. Germline V gene sequence: CDR1 MNHEY, CDR2 SMNVEV (reference sequence). CDR3 sequence: CASSPGQTEAFF. In DNA, the CDR3 is TGTGCCAGCAGCCCTGGACAGACTGAAGCTTTCTTT.

This clone was recorded a few times. This chain uses TRBV6-2 or TRBV6-3 with TRBJ2-7, with D perhaps TRBD2 (6 bases). The ends were cut back, 5 bases at V and 5 bases at J, with 13 bases in the middle. The CDR3 is 13 residues long. Per the germline V gene, CDR1 is MNHEY and CDR2 is SVGEGT. The CDR3 DNA reads TGTGCCAGCAGTCCACGCCGGGGGAACGAGCAGTACTTC. Its protein product is CASSPRRGNEQYF.

V and J are TRBV19 and TRBJ1-6; no firm D call. CDR3 length: 14 amino acids. Germline V lookup: CDR1 LNHDA, CDR2 SQIVND (reference sequence). The V end was cut by 1 base, the J end by 12 bases, with 13 bases between. The CDR3 loop is CASSIGGGSGPLHF. The CDR3 coding sequence is TGTGCCAGTAGTATAGGGGGAGGGAGTGGACCCCTCCACTTT.

V is TRBV6-5 and J is TRBJ2-3, with 13 positions matching TRBD2. Germline CDR1 reads MNHEY; CDR2 reads SVGAGI. Trimming removed 6 bases from V and 4 bases from J; junction bases left unmatched: 4. CDR3 size: 15 residues. Here the CDR3 DNA reads TGTGCCAGCAGCCAACTAGCGGGGGGGCCAGATACGCAGTATTTT. It yields the protein CASSQLAGGPDTQYF.

V and J are TRBV6-1 and TRBJ2-7; TRBD1 might be the D (5 bases). The V end was cut by 3 bases, the J end by 5 bases, with 20 bases between. The CDR3 runs 16 residues. Germline V gene lookup returns CDR1 MNHNS and CDR2 SASEGT. As DNA, the CDR3 is TGTGCCAGCAGTGATAATTTTAGGGGCCGAACGCACGAGCAGTACTTC. It encodes CASSDNFRGRTHEQYF.

The table lists this clone with a few counts. This specimen includes other DNA sequences encoding the same CDR3. The chain is built from TRBV7-3 and TRBJ1-1; weak D call: TRBD1 (6 bases). Per the germline V gene, CDR1 is SGHTA and CDR2 is FQGTGA. V lost 5 bases and J lost 1, with 8 bases in between. This CDR3 is 13 amino acids long. DNA for the CDR3: TGTGCCAGCAGCCTGACAGGGAACACTGAAGCTTTCTTT. Amino acid sequence: CASSLTGNTEAFF.

The chain is built from TRBV15 and TRBJ1-2; TRBD1 agrees at 8 bases. The V segment lost 0 bases and the J segment 4 bases; nucleotides outside the gene matches: 13. The CDR3 is 18 residues long. CDR1 and CDR2 from the germline V gene are LNHNV and YYDKDF (reference sequence). Here the CDR3 reads CATSRETRTGRGRYGYTF. In nucleotides, the CDR3 is TGTGCCACCAGCAGAGAAACCCGGACAGGGCGAGGTCGCTATGGCTACACCTTC.